Listed here are 25 T cell receptor beta chains from one sample, sequenced in a study of blood T cell repertoires in COVID-19. The repertoire was sequenced with immunoSEQ multiplex PCR; TCRdb's copy has only in-frame clones and lacks some. In the table there are tens of thousands of clones, 75% to 90% of which are singletons. Sequencing used peripheral blood. The receptors stem from an elderly woman with acute or convalescent COVID-19.

The chain employs TRBV15 and TRBJ1-3, with D tentatively TRBD1 (5 bases). Per germline, CDR1 LNHNV and CDR2 YYDKDF (reference sequence). V was trimmed by 6 bases and J by 1 base, leaving 13 bases between them. CDR3 length equals 15 residues. This CDR3 reads CATRKAGTSGNTIYF. CDR3 sequence (DNA): TGTGCCACCAGAAAAGCAGGGACTTCTGGAAACACCATATATTTT.

V is TRBV6-5 and J is TRBJ2-2, with 14 nucleotides matching TRBD2. The CDR3 runs 16 residues. Germline lookup yields CDR1 MNHEY and CDR2 SVGAGI. V was clipped by 4 bases and J by 6 bases; unmatched bases: 4. CDR3 protein: CASSWGLAGAAGELFF. DNA of the CDR3: TGTGCCAGCAGTTGGGGACTAGCGGGGGCCGCCGGGGAGCTGTTTTTT.

The rearrangement uses TRBV19 and TRBJ2-2, with 7 nucleotides matching TRBD2. Trimming cost V 3 bases and J 7 bases; bases outside gene matches: 2. CDR3 length equals 13 residues. Per germline, CDR1 LNHDA and CDR2 SQIVND (reference sequence). In DNA, the CDR3 is TGTGCCAGTAGTATTTGGGAGGGCGGGGAGCTGTTTTTT. It encodes CASSIWEGGELFF.

The genes are TRBV3-1 (or the pseudogene TRBV3-2) and TRBJ2-2, with 7 bases lining up with TRBD1. Germline-derived CDR1 and CDR2 are LGHDT and YNNKEL (reference sequence). After removal of 3 bases from V and 6 bases from J, the junction contained 10 bases not matched to a gene. The CDR3 has 16 residues. In DNA, the CDR3 is TGTGCCAGCAGCCAGGGCGACAGGGTCTACGCCGGGGAGCTGTTTTTT. Its protein is CASSQGDRVYAGELFF.

The rearrangement uses TRBV4-1 and TRBJ2-1, with D tentatively TRBD1 (5 bases). CDR1 MGHRA and CDR2 YSYEKL come from the germline V gene. V dropped 2 bases and J dropped 4 bases, with 12 bases sitting between them. This CDR3 spans 15 amino acids. CDR3 sequence (DNA): TGCGCCAGCAGCCAACTCGTGACAGCGTACAATGAGCAGTTCTTC. Amino acid sequence: CASSQLVTAYNEQFF.

The genes are TRBV11-2 and TRBJ1-1, with 9 bases lining up with TRBD1. Germline values: CDR1 SGHAT, CDR2 FQNNGV. V trimming: 4 bases; J trimming: 0 bases; junction bases outside the gene matches: 3. This CDR3 is 15 amino acids long. The CDR3 DNA is TGTGCCAGCAGCTCACAGGGGGCTATGAACACTGAAGCTTTCTTT. Protein product: CASSSQGAMNTEAFF.

The chain recombines TRBV5-6 with TRBJ2-1, with TRBD1 identical over 9 bases. CDR1 and CDR2 from the germline V gene are SGHDT and YYEEEE. V lost 0 bases to trimming and J lost 7 bases; unmatched junction nucleotides: 5. The CDR3 extends over 15 amino acids. The CDR3 sequence is CASSLGDRDSNEQFF. DNA for the CDR3: TGTGCCAGCAGCTTGGGGGACAGGGATTCGAATGAGCAGTTCTTC.

V and J are TRBV20-1 and TRBJ2-3, with a possible D match to TRBD2 (6 bases). Germline V gene sequence: CDR1 DFQATT, CDR2 SNEGSKA (reference sequence). The CDR3 spans 16 residues. Trimming cost V 7 bases and J 2 bases, with 22 bases left between them. In DNA form, the CDR3 reads TGCAGTGTTAGTGGGTGGGCCGGGGGTATCACAGATACGCAGTATTTT. Translated: CSVSGWAGGITDTQYF.

The chain uses TRBV7-9 and TRBJ2-3; 7 bases align to TRBD1. Germline CDR1 reads SEHNR; CDR2 reads FQNEAQ (reference sequence). Losses at the gene ends were 4 bases for V and 2 bases for J; bases not matched to a gene: 9. This CDR3 is 16 amino acids long. This CDR3 is CASSSRTGSVTDTQYF. DNA of the CDR3: TGTGCCAGCAGCTCCAGGACAGGTTCGGTCACAGATACGCAGTATTTT.

This clone came up once. The CDR3 nucleotides read TGCGCCAGCAGCTTGGTAGGGGGTGTGGGGAACACTGAAGCTTTCTTT. Protein sequence: CASSLVGGVGNTEAFF. The gene calls are TRBV5-1 and TRBJ1-1; tentative D call: TRBD1 (6 bases). The CDR3 consists of 16 residues. Germline assignment: CDR1 SGHRS and CDR2 YFSETQ. V lost 0 bases to trimming and J lost 1 base, with 13 bases between them.

CDR3 coding DNA: TGTGCCAGTAGTATGGCGAAGGGGAGCGGGGGGGCGACAGATACGCAGTATTTT. Protein: CASSMAKGSGGATDTQYF. The V call is TRBV19, the J call TRBJ2-3; the match to TRBD2 covers 10 bases. This CDR3 has 18 amino acids. Germline CDR1 reads LNHDA; CDR2 reads SQIVND (reference sequence). After removal of 3 bases from V and 3 bases from J, the junction contained 12 bases not matched to a gene.

The V and J genes are TRBV20-1 and TRBJ1-1, with D possibly being TRBD1 (5 bases). Trimming took off 6 bases at V and 1 base at J, with 6 bases between the two ends. This CDR3 contains 11 residues. Germline CDR1 and CDR2: DFQATT and SNEGSKA (reference sequence). DNA for the CDR3: TGCAGTGCCGGACAGAACACTGAAGCTTTCTTT. Translation gives CSAGQNTEAFF.

V and J are TRBV6-5 and TRBJ1-3; no firm D call. Trimming removed 5 bases at V and 0 bases at J, with 11 bases between. The CDR3 contains 15 residues. CDR1 MNHEY and CDR2 SVGAGI come from the germline V gene. This CDR3 is CASSTDGSSGNTIYF. CDR3 DNA: TGTGCCAGCAGTACCGACGGGAGCTCTGGAAACACCATATATTTT.

The rearrangement links TRBV2 to TRBJ2-5; 10 nucleotides match TRBD1. Trimming took 6 bases from V and 1 from J; bases not matched to a gene: 5. This CDR3 is 15 amino acids long. Per the germline V gene, CDR1 is SNHLY and CDR2 is FYNNEI. The CDR3 bases are TGTGCCAGCAGGCGACAGGGGGCAACCCAAGAGACCCAGTACTTC. As protein: CASRRQGATQETQYF.

This clone occurred a few times. This chain connects TRBV6-6 to TRBJ1-6, with 7 bases identical to TRBD1. Germline lookup yields CDR1 MNHNY and CDR2 SVGAGI (reference sequence). The CDR3 spans 14 residues. The V gene end was trimmed by 5 bases and the J gene end by 6 bases; junction bases not matched to a gene: 4. The CDR3 spells CASSRQGLNSPLHF. The CDR3 DNA is TGTGCCAGCAGTCGACAGGGCCTTAATTCACCCCTCCACTTT.

This clone was recorded once. The rearrangement uses TRBV5-1 and TRBJ1-2; TRBD1 agrees at 12 bases. This CDR3 comprises 20 residues. The germline V gene has CDR1 SGHRS and CDR2 YFSETQ. Trimming removed 1 base from V and 4 bases from J; junction bases left unmatched: 17. CDR3 protein: CASSLPTTGTGGDGSYGYTF. CDR3 nucleotide sequence: TGCGCCAGCAGCTTGCCAACAACCGGGACAGGGGGCGATGGGAGCTATGGCTACACCTTC.

The chain carries TRBV18 and TRBJ2-3, with 8 bases identical to TRBD2. The CDR3 length is 15 residues. Germline CDR1 KGHSH, CDR2 LQKENI. The V segment lost 6 bases and the J segment 5 bases; nucleotides outside the gene matches: 10. The CDR3 coding sequence is TGTGCCAGCTCCCAACGGGAGGGCCCAGGAGATACGCAGTATTTT. Protein: CASSQREGPGDTQYF.

The rearrangement joins TRBV5-1 to TRBJ2-1; the match to TRBD1 covers 9 bases. The CDR3 contains 15 residues. V gave up 4 bases and J gave up 4 bases; unmatched junction bases: 6. Germline lookup yields CDR1 SGHRS and CDR2 YFSETQ. This chain's CDR3 is CASSAGTGNYNEQFF. The DNA of the CDR3 is TGCGCCAGCAGCGCCGGGACAGGGAATTACAATGAGCAGTTCTTC.

The chain recombines TRBV7-9 with TRBJ1-2, with a weak D call TRBD1 (6 bases). The germline V gene has CDR1 SEHNR and CDR2 FQNEAQ (reference sequence). V was shortened by 1 base and J by 4 bases, with 16 bases between the two germline ends. The CDR3 extends over 16 amino acids. The CDR3 here is CASSLGSRDNGYGYTF. CDR3 in DNA: TGTGCCAGCAGCTTAGGGAGCAGGGACAACGGCTATGGCTACACCTTC.

The rearrangement uses TRBV3-1 (or the pseudogene TRBV3-2) and TRBJ2-7; maybe TRBD1 (6 bases). The CDR3 sequence is 13 residues long. The germline gives CDR1 LGHDT, CDR2 YNNKEL (reference sequence). Trimming pared 3 bases from V and 5 bases from J, leaving 11 bases between. CDR3 sequence reads: CASSQRQADEQYF. The CDR3 region has the DNA TGTGCCAGCAGCCAGCGACAGGCGGACGAGCAGTACTTC.

The gene calls are TRBV5-4 and TRBJ1-6; possible D gene TRBD1, 6 bases. From germline, CDR1 is SGHNT and CDR2 YYREEE (reference sequence). The CDR3 has 15 residues. V lost 0 bases and J 7 bases, leaving 11 bases between the germline ends. The CDR3 here is CASSLVAGENSPLHF. The CDR3 DNA is TGTGCCAGCAGCTTGGTGGCAGGGGAAAATTCACCCCTCCACTTT.

As to this clone: The sample contains more than one DNA sequence encoding this CDR3. This chain's CDR3 is CATSRGQNEKLFF. CDR3 coding DNA: TGTGCCACCAGCAGAGGTCAAAATGAAAAACTGTTTTTT. This chain uses TRBV15 with TRBJ1-4; D not certain. The V gene lost 1 base and the J gene lost 5 bases, with 5 bases spanning the gap. Germline V gives CDR1 LNHNV, CDR2 YYDKDF (reference sequence). There are 13 residues in the CDR3.

Comments on this clone: Other DNA sequences in this specimen translate into the identical CDR3. CDR3 loop: CASRTGTGELFF. In DNA, the CDR3 is TGTGCCAGCAGGACAGGGACCGGGGAGCTGTTTTTT. The J gene is TRBJ2-2, the V gene TRBV6-5; 7 nucleotides line up with TRBD1. Germline loops: CDR1 MNHEY, CDR2 SVGAGI. Losses at the gene ends were 6 bases for V and 5 bases for J; bases not matched to a gene: 0. The CDR3 contains 12 residues.

This sequence joins TRBV5-4 and TRBJ2-2; TRBD1 matches 8 bases. The CDR3 sequence is 15 residues long. The V and J ends lost 2 bases and 6 bases, in that order; junction bases with no gene match: 6. Germline loops: CDR1 SGHNT, CDR2 YYREEE (reference sequence). The CDR3 nucleotides read TGTGCCAGCAGCTTCCCCGACAGGGGCCCCGGGGAGCTGTTTTTT. This translates into CASSFPDRGPGELFF.

The chain has TRBV6-5 and TRBJ1-5, with 7 bases lining up with TRBD1. Per germline, CDR1 MNHEY and CDR2 SVGAGI. J was trimmed by 5 bases and V by 0 bases; bases with no gene match: 7. CDR3 length equals 16 residues. The CDR3 sequence: CASSYSTTGSHQPQHF. In DNA, the CDR3 is TGTGCCAGCAGTTACTCGACGACAGGGTCCCATCAGCCCCAGCATTTT.